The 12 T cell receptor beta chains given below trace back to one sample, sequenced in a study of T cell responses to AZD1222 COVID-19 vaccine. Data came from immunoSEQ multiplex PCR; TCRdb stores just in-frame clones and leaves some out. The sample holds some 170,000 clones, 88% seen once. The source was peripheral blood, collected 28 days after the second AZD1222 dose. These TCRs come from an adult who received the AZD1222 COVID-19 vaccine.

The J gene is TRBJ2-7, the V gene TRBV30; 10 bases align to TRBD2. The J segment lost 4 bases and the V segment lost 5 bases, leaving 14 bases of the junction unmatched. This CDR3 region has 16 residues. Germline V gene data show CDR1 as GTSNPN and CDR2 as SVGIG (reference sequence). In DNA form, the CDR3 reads TGTGCCTGGCGATATAGCGGGGGGCCTAAGAAGTACGAGCAGTACTTC. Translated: CAWRYSGGPKKYEQYF.

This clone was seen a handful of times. The DNA of the CDR3 is TGTGCCAGCAGTTACCGGGACCTACAGGAGCAGTTCTTC. It is translated as CASSYRDLQEQFF. The V and J genes are TRBV11-3 and TRBJ2-1; D is possibly TRBD1 or TRBD2 (5 bases each). Germline CDR1 is SGHNT and CDR2 is YENEEA. The CDR3 loop spans 13 amino acids. The V end lost 6 bases, the J end lost 10 bases, and 16 bases lay between the germline ends.

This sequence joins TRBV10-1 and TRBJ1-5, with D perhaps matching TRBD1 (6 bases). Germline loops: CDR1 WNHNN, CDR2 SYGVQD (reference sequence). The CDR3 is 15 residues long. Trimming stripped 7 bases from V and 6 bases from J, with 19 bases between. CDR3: CASTVSWQGLQPQHF. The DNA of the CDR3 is TGCGCCAGCACTGTATCATGGCAGGGGCTTCAGCCCCAGCATTTT.

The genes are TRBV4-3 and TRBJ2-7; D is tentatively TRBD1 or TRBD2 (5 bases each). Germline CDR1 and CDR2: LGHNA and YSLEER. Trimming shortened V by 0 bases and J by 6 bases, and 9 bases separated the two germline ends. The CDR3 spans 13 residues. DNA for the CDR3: TGCGCCAGCAGCCAAGATAATGGGGGCGAGCAGTACTTC. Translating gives CASSQDNGGEQYF.

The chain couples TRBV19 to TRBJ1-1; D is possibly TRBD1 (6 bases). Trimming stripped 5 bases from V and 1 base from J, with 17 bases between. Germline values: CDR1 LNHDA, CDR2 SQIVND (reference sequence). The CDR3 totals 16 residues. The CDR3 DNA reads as TGTGCCAGTAGTTTTGCGATCAGGGGCTCGAACACTGAAGCTTTCTTT. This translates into CASSFAIRGSNTEAFF.

The CDR3 reads CASQDRTSSYEQYF. CDR3 bases: TGTGCCAGTCAGGACAGGACGAGCTCCTACGAGCAGTACTTC. The chain carries TRBV11-2 and TRBJ2-7; TRBD1 aligns across 7 bases. V dropped 9 bases and J dropped 0; count of bases not matched to a gene: 8. Germline CDR1 and CDR2: SGHAT and FQNNGV. This CDR3 has 14 residues. Full variable domain (rest looked up from reference TRBV11-2 and TRBJ2-7): EAGVAQSPRYKIIEKRQSVAFWCNPISGHATLYWYQQILGQGPKLLIQFQNNGVVDDSQLPKDRFSAERLKGVDSTLKIQPAKLEDSAVYLCASQDRTSSYEQYFGPGTRLTVT.

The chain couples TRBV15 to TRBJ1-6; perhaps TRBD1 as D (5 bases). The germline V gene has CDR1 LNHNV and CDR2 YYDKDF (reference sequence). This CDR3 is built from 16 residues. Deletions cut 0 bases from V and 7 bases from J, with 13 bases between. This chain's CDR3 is CATSRDGGSGNSPLHF. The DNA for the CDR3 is TGTGCCACCAGCAGAGATGGGGGGTCGGGGAATTCACCCCTCCACTTT.

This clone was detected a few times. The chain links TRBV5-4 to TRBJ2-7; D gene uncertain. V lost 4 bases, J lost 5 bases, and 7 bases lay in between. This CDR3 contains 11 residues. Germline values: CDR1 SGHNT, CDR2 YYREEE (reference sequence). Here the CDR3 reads CASSLLDEQYF. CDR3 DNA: TGTGCCAGCAGCCTCCTAGACGAGCAGTACTTC.

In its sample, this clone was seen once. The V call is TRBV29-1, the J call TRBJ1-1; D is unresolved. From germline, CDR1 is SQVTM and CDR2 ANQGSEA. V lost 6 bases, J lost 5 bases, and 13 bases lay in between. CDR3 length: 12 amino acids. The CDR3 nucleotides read TGCAGCGTCCTCGGACTGAGGACTGAAGCTTTCTTT. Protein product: CSVLGLRTEAFF. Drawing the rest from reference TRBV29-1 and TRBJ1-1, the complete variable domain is SAVISQKPSRDICQRGTSLTIQCQVDSQVTMMFWYRQQPGQSLTLIATANQGSEATYESGFVIDKFPISRPNLTFSTLTVSNMSPEDSSIYLCSVLGLRTEAFFGQGTRLTVV.

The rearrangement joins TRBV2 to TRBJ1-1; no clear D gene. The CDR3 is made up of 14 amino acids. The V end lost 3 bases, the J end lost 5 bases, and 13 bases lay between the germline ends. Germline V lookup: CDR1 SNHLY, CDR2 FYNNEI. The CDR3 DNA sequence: TGTGCCAGCAGTGACAGACTGGGGTCGACTGAAGCTTTCTTT. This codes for CASSDRLGSTEAFF.

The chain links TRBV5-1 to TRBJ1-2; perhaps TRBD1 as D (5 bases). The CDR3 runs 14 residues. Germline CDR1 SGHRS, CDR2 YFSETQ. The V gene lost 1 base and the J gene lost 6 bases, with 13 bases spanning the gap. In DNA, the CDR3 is TGCGCCAGCAGCTTGATTTTAGGAGGGGATGGCTACACCTTC. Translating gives CASSLILGGDGYTF.

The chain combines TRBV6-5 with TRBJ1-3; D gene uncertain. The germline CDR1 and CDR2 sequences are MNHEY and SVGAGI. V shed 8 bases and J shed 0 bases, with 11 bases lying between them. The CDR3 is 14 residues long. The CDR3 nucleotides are TGTGCCAGCCGTATTTCGGACTCTGGAAACACCATATATTTT. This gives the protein CASRISDSGNTIYF.